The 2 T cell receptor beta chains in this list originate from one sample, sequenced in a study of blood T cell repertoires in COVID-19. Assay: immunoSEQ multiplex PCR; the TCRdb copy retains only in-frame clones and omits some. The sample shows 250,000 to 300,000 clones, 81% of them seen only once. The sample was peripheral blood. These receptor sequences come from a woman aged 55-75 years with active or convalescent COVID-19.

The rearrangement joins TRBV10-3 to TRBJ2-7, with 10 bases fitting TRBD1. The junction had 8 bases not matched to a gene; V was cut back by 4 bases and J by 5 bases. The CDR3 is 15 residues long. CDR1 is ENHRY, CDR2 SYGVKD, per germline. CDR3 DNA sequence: TGTGCCATCAGTGCAACGGGACAGGGGACCAACGAGCAGTACTTC. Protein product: CAISATGQGTNEQYF.

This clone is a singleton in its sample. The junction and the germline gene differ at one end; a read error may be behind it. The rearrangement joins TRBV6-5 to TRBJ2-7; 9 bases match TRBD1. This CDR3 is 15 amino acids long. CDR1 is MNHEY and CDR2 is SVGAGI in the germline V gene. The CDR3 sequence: CAGSYRGQGTYEQYF. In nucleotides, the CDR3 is TGTGCCGGCAGTTACAGGGGACAGGGAACCTACGAGCAGTACTTC.